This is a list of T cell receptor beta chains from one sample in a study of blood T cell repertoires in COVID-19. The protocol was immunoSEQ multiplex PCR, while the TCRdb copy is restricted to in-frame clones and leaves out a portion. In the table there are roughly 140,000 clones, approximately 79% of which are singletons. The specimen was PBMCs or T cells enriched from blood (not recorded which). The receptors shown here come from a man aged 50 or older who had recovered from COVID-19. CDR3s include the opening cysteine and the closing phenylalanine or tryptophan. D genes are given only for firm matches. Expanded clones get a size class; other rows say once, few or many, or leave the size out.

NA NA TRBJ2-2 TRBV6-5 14 CASSPSGTPGELFF TGTGCCAGCAGCCCCAGCGGGACACCCGGGGAGCTGTTTTTT
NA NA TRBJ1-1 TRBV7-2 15 CASSLNGGLNTEAFF TGTGCCAGCAGTTTGAACGGGGGACTGAACACTGAAGCTTTCTTT
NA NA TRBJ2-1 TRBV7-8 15 CASSPKGLPSREQFF TGTGCCAGCAGCCCAAAGGGGCTCCCCTCTCGGGAGCAGTTCTTC
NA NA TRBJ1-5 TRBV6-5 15 CASSTLQGTVQPQHF TGTGCCAGCAGTACGCTTCAGGGCACTGTACAGCCCCAGCATTTT
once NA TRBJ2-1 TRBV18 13 CASSPGATGEQFF TGTGCCAGCTCACCAGGGGCGACGGGTGAGCAGTTCTTC
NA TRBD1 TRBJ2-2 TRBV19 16 CASRRTGGGSGGELFF TGTGCCAGTAGACGGACAGGGGGAGGGAGTGGCGGGGAGCTGTTTTTT
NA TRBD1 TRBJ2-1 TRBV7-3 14 CASSSGQGNNEQFF TGTGCCAGCAGCTCGGGACAGGGGAACAATGAGCAGTTCTTC
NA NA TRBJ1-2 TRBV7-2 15 CASSLAAPVNYGYTF TGTGCCAGCAGCTTAGCAGCACCTGTGAACTATGGCTACACCTTC
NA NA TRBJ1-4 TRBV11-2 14 CASSLGQTNEKLFF TGTGCCAGCAGCCTCGGACAGACTAATGAAAAACTGTTTTTT
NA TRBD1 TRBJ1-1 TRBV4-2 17 CASSPWDRGHVDTEAFF TGTGCCAGCAGCCCCTGGGACAGGGGGCATGTTGACACTGAAGCTTTCTTT
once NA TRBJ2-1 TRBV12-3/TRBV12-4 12 CATQGAGNEQFF TGTGCCACCCAGGGCGCTGGCAATGAGCAGTTCTTC
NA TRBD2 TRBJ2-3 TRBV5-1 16 CASSFSGGTSTDTQYF TGCGCCAGCAGTTTTAGCGGGGGGACGAGCACAGATACGCAGTATTTT
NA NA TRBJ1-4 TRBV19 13 CASSILGDEKLFF TGTGCCAGTAGTATACTTGGAGACGAAAAACTGTTTTTT
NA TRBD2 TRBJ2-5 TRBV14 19 CASSRDQLSSGGYQETQYF TGTGCCAGCAGCCGCGACCAGCTTTCTAGCGGGGGGTACCAAGAGACCCAGTACTTC
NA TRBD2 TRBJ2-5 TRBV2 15 CASSEGPAGGKTQYF TGTGCCAGCAGTGAAGGGCCCGCCGGGGGGAAGACCCAGTACTTC
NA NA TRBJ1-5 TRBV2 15 CASSSQGNLNQPQHF TGTGCCAGCAGTTCACAGGGAAATCTTAATCAGCCCCAGCATTTT
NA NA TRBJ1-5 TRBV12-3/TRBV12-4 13 CASSLASNQPQHF TGTGCCAGCAGTTTAGCATCTAATCAGCCCCAGCATTTT
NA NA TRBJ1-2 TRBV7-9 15 CASSLTGSSNYGYTF TGTGCCAGCAGCTTAACGGGGTCCTCTAACTATGGCTACACCTTC
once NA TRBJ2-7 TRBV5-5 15 CASSFIQGDPYEQYF TGTGCCAGCAGCTTCATTCAAGGGGATCCCTACGAGCAGTACTTC
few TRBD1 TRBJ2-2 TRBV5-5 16 CASSPPGQGVPGELFF TGTGCCAGCAGCCCCCCGGGACAGGGTGTTCCCGGGGAGCTGTTTTTT
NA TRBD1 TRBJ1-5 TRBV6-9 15 CASSFLGTGSQPQHF TGTGCCAGCAGTTTCCTCGGGACAGGGAGTCAGCCCCAGCATTTT
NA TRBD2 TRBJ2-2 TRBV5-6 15 CASRSTSGYTGELFF TGTGCCAGCAGATCGACTAGCGGTTACACCGGGGAGCTGTTTTTT
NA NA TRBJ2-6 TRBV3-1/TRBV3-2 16 CASSQDGGNGANVLTF TGTGCCAGCAGCCAAGATGGAGGAAATGGGGCCAACGTCCTGACTTTC
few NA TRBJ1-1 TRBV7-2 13 CASSSGVITEAFF TGTGCCAGCAGCTCAGGGGTGATCACTGAAGCTTTCTTT
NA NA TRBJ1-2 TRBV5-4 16 CASRRGPSEDMSGYTF TGTGCCAGCAGACGTGGGCCGTCAGAAGACATGAGCGGCTACACCTTC
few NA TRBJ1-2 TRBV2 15 CASSALQSPNYGYTF TGTGCCAGCAGTGCTCTGCAGTCGCCGAACTATGGCTACACCTTC
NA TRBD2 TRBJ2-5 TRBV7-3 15 CASSSGLGRGETQYF TGTGCCAGCAGTTCGGGACTCGGGAGGGGAGAGACCCAGTACTTC
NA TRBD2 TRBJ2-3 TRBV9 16 CASSTLAGGGTDTQYF TGTGCCAGCAGCACTTTAGCGGGGGGAGGCACAGATACGCAGTATTTT
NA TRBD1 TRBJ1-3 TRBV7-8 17 CASSPRRDRGSGNTIYF TGTGCCAGCAGCCCTAGAAGGGACAGGGGATCTGGAAACACCATATATTTT
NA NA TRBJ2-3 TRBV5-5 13 CASSLPGKDTQYF TGTGCCAGCAGCTTGCCAGGGAAAGATACGCAGTATTTT
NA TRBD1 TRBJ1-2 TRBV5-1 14 CASSLEGAGYGYTF TGCGCCAGCAGCTTGGAGGGGGCCGGCTATGGCTACACCTTC
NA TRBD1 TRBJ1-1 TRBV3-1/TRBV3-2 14 CASSQVGQGVQAFF TGTGCCAGCAGCCAAGTCGGACAGGGTGTACAAGCTTTCTTT
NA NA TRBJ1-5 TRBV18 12 CASSGGNQPQHF TGTGCCAGCTCCGGCGGAAATCAGCCCCAGCATTTT
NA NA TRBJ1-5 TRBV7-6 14 CASSLGGGNQPQHF TGTGCCAGCAGCTTGGGAGGGGGCAATCAGCCCCAGCATTTT
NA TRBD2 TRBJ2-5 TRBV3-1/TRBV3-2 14 CASSRGLAKETQYF TGTGCCAGCAGCCGAGGACTAGCGAAAGAGACCCAGTACTTC
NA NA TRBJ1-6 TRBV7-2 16 CASSFSQGPYNSPLHF TGTGCCAGCAGCTTCTCACAGGGTCCCTATAATTCACCCCTCCACTTT
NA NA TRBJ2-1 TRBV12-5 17 CASGSPARGSSFNEQFF TGTGCTAGTGGTTCGCCCGCCCGCGGTAGCTCCTTCAATGAGCAGTTCTTC
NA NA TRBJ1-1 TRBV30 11 CAWSRVTEAFF TGTGCCTGGAGTAGAGTCACTGAAGCTTTCTTT
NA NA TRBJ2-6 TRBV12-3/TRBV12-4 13 CASSYSGANVLTF TGTGCCAGCAGTTACTCGGGGGCCAACGTCCTGACTTTC
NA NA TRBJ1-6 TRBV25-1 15 CASSESMPGPSPLHF TGTGCCAGCAGTGAATCGATGCCAGGTCCCTCACCCCTCCACTTT
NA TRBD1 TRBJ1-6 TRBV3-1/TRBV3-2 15 CASSPQDRDSSPLHF TGTGCCAGCAGCCCCCAGGACAGGGACTCCTCACCCCTCCACTTT
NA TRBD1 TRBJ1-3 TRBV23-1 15 CASSQDRGSGNTIYF TGCGCCAGCAGCCAGGACAGGGGCTCTGGAAACACCATATATTTT
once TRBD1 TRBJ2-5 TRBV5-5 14 CASTWGTGAETQYF TGTGCCAGCACTTGGGGGACAGGGGCCGAGACCCAGTACTTC
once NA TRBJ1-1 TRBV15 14 CATSRAGDSSEAFF TGTGCCACCAGCAGGGCCGGAGATTCGTCGGAGGCTTTCTTT
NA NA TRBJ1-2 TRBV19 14 CASSRDHGGYGYTF TGTGCCAGTAGTAGGGACCACGGGGGATATGGCTACACCTTC
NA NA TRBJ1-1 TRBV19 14 CASSPVGTGTEAFF TGTGCCAGTAGTCCCGTGGGTACAGGGACTGAAGCTTTCTTT
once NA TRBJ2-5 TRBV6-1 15 CASSEEPQGRVSQYF TGTGCCAGCAGTGAAGAGCCGCAGGGGAGAGTGTCCCAGTACTTC
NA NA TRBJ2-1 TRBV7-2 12 CASSLVEDEQFF TGTGCCAGCAGCTTAGTGGAGGATGAGCAGTTCTTC
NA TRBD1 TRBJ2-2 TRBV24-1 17 CATSDSDRAPRTGELFF TGTGCCACCAGTGATTCTGACAGGGCCCCGAGGACCGGGGAGCTGTTTTTT
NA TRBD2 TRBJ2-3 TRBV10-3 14 CASGLAGGADTQYF TGTGCCTCCGGACTAGCGGGGGGTGCAGATACGCAGTATTTT
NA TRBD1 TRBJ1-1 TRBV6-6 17 CASSQTRRQGGNTEAFF TGTGCCAGCAGTCAGACTCGACGACAGGGTGGGAACACTGAAGCTTTCTTT
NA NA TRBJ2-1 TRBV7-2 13 CASSFQQGNEQFF TGTGCCAGCAGTTTCCAGCAGGGGAATGAGCAGTTCTTC